Presented here are 4 T cell receptor beta chains from one specimen sequenced in a study of blood T cell repertoires in COVID-19. Some clones are missing from TCRdb's copy, which holds only in-frame ones; the method was immunoSEQ multiplex PCR. The data show about 140,000 clones, with roughly 80% seen just once and around 9.5% held by the top ten. Source material: peripheral blood. Receptors were obtained from a woman in her forties or fifties with active or convalescent COVID-19.

This clone was counted a single time. The V gene is TRBV13, the J gene TRBJ2-7; D is possibly TRBD2 (6 bases). Germline V gives CDR1 PRHDT, CDR2 FYEKMQ (reference sequence). V was clipped by 0 bases and J by 3 bases, with 9 bases between them. The CDR3 contains 14 residues. In DNA, the CDR3 is TGTGCCAGCAGCTTAGGTCTAGCGATCTACGAGCAGTACTTC. This translates into CASSLGLAIYEQYF.

The chain carries TRBV28 and TRBJ2-7, with a tentative D call TRBD1 (5 bases). There are 12 residues in the CDR3. Germline values: CDR1 MDHEN, CDR2 SYDVKM. Trimming took off 6 bases at V and 2 bases at J, with 8 bases between the two ends. The CDR3, as DNA: TGTGCCAGCAGGACAGATGCCTACGAGCAGTACTTC. This translates into CASRTDAYEQYF.

This clone was observed a few times. This chain joins TRBV27 and TRBJ2-5; 7 bases align to TRBD1. This CDR3 has 14 residues. The V gene end was trimmed by 10 bases and the J gene end by 2 bases; junction bases not matched to a gene: 10. In germline, CDR1 is MNHEY, CDR2 SMNVEV (reference sequence). The CDR3, as DNA: TGTGCCACTCGGGACAGATGGATACAAGAGACCCAGTACTTC. Protein product: CATRDRWIQETQYF.

The chain couples TRBV12-3 or TRBV12-4 to TRBJ1-2; D perhaps matches TRBD1 (6 bases). The CDR3 is 13 amino acids. Trimming shortened V by 3 bases and J by 6 bases, and 11 bases separated the two germline ends. CDR3 residues: CASSFGGPDGYTF. Written as DNA, the CDR3 is TGTGCCAGCAGTTTCGGGGGGCCCGATGGCTACACCTTC.